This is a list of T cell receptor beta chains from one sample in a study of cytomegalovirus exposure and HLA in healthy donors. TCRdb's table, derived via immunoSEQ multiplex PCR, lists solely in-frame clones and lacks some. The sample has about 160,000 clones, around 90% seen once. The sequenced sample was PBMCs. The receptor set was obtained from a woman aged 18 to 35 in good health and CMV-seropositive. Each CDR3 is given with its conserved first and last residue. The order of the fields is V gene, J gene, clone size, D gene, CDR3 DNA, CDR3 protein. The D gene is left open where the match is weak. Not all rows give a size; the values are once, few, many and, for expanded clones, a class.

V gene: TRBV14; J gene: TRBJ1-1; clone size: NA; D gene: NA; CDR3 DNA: TGTGCCAGCAGCCAAGATTCGAGACTCACTGAAGCTTTCTTT; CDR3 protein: CASSQDSRLTEAFF
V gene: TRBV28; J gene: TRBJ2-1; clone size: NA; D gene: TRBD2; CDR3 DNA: TGTGCCAGCAGTCCCACTAGCGAGGATGAGCAGTTCTTC; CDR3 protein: CASSPTSEDEQFF
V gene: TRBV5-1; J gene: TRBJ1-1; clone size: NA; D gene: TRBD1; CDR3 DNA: TGCGCCAGCAGCGGGGGGCCAGGACAGGCCCGGGCGAGCGCTGAAGCTTTCTTT; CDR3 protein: CASSGGPGQARASAEAFF
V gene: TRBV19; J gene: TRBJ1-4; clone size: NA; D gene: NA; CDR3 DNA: TGTGCCAGTAGTATCGCGGGCTTAAATGAAAAACTGTTTTTT; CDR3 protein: CASSIAGLNEKLFF
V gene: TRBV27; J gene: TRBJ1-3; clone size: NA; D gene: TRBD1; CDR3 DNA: TGTGCCAGCAGTTCCGGGACAGGGGAAAGGGGAAACACCATATATTTT; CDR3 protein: CASSSGTGERGNTIYF
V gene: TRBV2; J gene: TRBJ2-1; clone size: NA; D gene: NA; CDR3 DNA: TGTGCCGGCCGTGGGGGAGCGGGTGGGAATTCCTACAATGAGCAGTTCTTC; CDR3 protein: CAGRGGAGGNSYNEQFF
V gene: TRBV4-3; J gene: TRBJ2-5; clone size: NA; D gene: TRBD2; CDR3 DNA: TGCGCCAGCAGCACGGGACTAGGCCAAGAGACCCAGTACTTC; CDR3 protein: CASSTGLGQETQYF
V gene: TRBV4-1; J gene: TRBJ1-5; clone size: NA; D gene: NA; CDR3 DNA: TGCGCCAGCAGCCAAGTCGGGGGAAGTGGGGTTGGCAATCAGCCCCAGCATTTT; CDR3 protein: CASSQVGGSGVGNQPQHF
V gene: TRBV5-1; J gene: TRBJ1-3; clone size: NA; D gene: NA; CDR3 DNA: TGCGCCAGCAGCTTGGCAGGGGTGGCTGGAAACACCATATATTTT; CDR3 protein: CASSLAGVAGNTIYF
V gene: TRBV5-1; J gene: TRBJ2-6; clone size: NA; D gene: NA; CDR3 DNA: TGCGCCAGCAGCTTGGCCCGGGATTCTGGGGCCAACGTCCTGACTTTC; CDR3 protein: CASSLARDSGANVLTF
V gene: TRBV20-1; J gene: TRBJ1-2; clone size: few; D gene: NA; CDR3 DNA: TGCAGTGCTAGACTATATGGCTACACCTTC; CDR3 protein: CSARLYGYTF
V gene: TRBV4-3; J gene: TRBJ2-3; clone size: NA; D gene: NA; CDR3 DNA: TGCGCCAGCAGCCAAGAATCCGGGGAGATAAGGACAGATACGCAGTATTTT; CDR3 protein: CASSQESGEIRTDTQYF
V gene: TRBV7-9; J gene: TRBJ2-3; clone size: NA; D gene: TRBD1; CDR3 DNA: TGTGCCAGCAGCTTAACGGACAGGGCAGACACAGATACGCAGTATTTT; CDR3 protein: CASSLTDRADTDTQYF
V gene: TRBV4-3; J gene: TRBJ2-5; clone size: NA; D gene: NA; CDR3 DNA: TGCGCCAGCAGCCAAGATTGGGCGGGCCGGGAGACCCAGTACTTC; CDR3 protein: CASSQDWAGRETQYF
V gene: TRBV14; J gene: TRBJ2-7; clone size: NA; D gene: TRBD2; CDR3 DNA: TGTGCCAGCAGCCGGACTAGCGCCTACGAGCAGTACTTC; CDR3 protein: CASSRTSAYEQYF
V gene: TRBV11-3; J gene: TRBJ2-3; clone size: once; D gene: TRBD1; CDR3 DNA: TGTGCCAGCAGCACGATCCCAGGGGGCATAGATACGCAGTATTTT; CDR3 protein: CASSTIPGGIDTQYF
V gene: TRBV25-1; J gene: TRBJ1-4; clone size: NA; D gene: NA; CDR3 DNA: TGTGCCAGCAGTGAGGGGGACGGAGGGAGTTTTAATGAAAAACTGTTTTTT; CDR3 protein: CASSEGDGGSFNEKLFF
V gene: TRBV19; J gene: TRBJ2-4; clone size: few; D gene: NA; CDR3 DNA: TGTGCCAGTAGTATTGGGCCCAGCTTGGGAGGAACCTCAGGGAGAAACATTCAGTACTTC; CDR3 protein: CASSIGPSLGGTSGRNIQYF
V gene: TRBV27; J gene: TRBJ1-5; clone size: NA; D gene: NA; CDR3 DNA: TGTGCCAGCAGTTTTAATGGGGGAGGTCAGCCCCAGCATTTT; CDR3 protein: CASSFNGGGQPQHF
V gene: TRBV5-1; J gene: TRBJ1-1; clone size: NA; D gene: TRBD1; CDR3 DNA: TGCGCCAGCAGCAGGGGACAGATGAACACTGAAGCTTTCTTT; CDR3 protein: CASSRGQMNTEAFF
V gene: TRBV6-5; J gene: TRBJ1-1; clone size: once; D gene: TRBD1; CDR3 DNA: TGTGCCAGCAGCGACAGGGAAGCCTCGAACACTGAAGCTTTCTTT; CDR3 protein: CASSDREASNTEAFF
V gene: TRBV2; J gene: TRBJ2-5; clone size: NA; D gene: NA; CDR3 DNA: TGTGCCAGCTTAATGATCGGACTACAAGAGACCCAGTACTTC; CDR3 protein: CASLMIGLQETQYF
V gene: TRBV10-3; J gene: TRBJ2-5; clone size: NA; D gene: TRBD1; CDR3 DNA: TGTGCCATCAGGGAGGACAGGCAAGAGACCCAGTACTTC; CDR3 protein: CAIREDRQETQYF
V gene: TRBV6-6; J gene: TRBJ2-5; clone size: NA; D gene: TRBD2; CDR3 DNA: TGTGCCAGCAGTCCCCGGGAGGGTTGGGAGACCCAGTACTTC; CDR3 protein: CASSPREGWETQYF
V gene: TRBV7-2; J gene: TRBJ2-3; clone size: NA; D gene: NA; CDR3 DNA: TGTGCCAGCACCAACACAGATACGCAGTATTTT; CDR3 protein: CASTNTDTQYF
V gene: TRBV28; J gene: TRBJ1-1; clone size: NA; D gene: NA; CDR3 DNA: TGTGCCAGCGACTCGACAGAGAACACTGAAGCTTTCTTT; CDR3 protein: CASDSTENTEAFF
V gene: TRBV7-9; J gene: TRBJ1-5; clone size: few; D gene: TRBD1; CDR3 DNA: TGTGCCAGCAGCTTAGCGACAGGGGGCAATCAGCCCCAGCATTTT; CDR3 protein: CASSLATGGNQPQHF
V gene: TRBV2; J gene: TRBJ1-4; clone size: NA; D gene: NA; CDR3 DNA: TGTGCCAGCAGTGAAAGGACAGTGGGTGAAAAACTGTTTTTT; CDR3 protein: CASSERTVGEKLFF
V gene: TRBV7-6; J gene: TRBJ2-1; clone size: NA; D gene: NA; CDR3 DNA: TGTGCCAGCAGCTTAGCTCGGGGGACGGCAAGAAATGAGCAGTTCTTC; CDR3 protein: CASSLARGTARNEQFF
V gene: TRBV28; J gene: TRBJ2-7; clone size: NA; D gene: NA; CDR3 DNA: TGTGCCAGCAGTGCCTTGGAGCTCCCACAGTACTTC; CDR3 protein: CASSALELPQYF
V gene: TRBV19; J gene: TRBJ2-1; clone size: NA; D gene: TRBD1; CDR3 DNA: TGTGCCAGTAGTATGAGGACAGGAAGCTCCTACAATGAGCAGTTCTTC; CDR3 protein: CASSMRTGSSYNEQFF
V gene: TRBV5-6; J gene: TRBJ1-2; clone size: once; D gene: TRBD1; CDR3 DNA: TGTGCCAGCAGCTTGCGACAGGGAGATGGCTACACCTTC; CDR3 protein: CASSLRQGDGYTF
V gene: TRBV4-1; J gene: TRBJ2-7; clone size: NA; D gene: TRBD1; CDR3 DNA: TGCGCCAGCAGCCTTGTCGGACAGGGCTCCTACGAGCAGTACTTC; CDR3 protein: CASSLVGQGSYEQYF
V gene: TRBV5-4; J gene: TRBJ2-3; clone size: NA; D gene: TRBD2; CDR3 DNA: TGTGCCAGCAGCTTCCGACTAGCCTCCCGCACAGATACGCAGTATTTT; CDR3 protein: CASSFRLASRTDTQYF
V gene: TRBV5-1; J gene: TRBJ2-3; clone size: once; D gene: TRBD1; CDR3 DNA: TGCGCCAGCAGCCCACCTCGGACAGGGGGCCCAGATACGCAGTATTTT; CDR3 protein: CASSPPRTGGPDTQYF
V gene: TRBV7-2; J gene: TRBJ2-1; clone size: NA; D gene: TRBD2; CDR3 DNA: TGTGCCAGCAGCTTCACCGGGACTAGCGGGGTCTACAATGAGCAGTTCTTC; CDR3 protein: CASSFTGTSGVYNEQFF
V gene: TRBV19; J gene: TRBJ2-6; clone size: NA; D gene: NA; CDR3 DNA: TGTGCCAGTAGTATAGATAGCGGTCGAGGACGCTCTGGGGCCAACGTCCTGACTTTC; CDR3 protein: CASSIDSGRGRSGANVLTF
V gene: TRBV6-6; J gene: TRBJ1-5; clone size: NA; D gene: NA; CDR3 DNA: TGTGCCAGCAGTTCCAACAATCAGCCCCAGCATTTT; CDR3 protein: CASSSNNQPQHF
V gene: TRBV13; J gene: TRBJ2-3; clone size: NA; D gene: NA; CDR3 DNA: TGTGCCAGCAGCTTTGGGACTGCAGATACGCAGTATTTT; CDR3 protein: CASSFGTADTQYF
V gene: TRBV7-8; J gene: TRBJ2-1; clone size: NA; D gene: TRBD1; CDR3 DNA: TGTGCCAGCAGTCCGGACAGGGGGCGTTACAATGAGCAGTTCTTC; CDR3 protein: CASSPDRGRYNEQFF
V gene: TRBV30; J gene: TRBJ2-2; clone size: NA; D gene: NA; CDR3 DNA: TGTGCCTGGAGGCCAGCGGCGGGGGAGCTGTTTTTT; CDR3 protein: CAWRPAAGELFF
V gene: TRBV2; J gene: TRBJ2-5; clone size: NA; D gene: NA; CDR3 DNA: TGTGCCAGCCGAGGCCTAGAGACCCAGTACTTC; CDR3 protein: CASRGLETQYF
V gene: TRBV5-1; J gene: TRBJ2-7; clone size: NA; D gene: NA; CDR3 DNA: TGCGCCAGCAGCTTGGCGGTTAGGGGGAGCTCCTACGAGCAGTACTTC; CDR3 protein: CASSLAVRGSSYEQYF
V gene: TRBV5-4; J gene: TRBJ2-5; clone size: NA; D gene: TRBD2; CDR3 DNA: TGTGCCAGCAGTTGGGGTGCGGGGGGGACGGAGACCCAGTACTTC; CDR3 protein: CASSWGAGGTETQYF
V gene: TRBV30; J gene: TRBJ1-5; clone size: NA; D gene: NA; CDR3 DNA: TGTGCCTGGAGTGTAGGGACGGGAGTACAGCCCCAGCATTTT; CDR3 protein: CAWSVGTGVQPQHF
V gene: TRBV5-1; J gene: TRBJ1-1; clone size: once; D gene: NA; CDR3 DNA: TGCGCCAGCAGCCACGGACGGGGGAACACTGAAGCTTTCTTT; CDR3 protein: CASSHGRGNTEAFF
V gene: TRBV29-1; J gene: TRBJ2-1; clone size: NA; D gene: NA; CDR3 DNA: TGCAGCGTTCACAGGAGTCTTACAATTAGGGATGAGCAGTTCTTC; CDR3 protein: CSVHRSLTIRDEQFF
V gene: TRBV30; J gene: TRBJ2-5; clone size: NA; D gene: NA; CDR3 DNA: TGTGCCTACTCAGGGGATACCCAGACCCAGTACTTC; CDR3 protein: CAYSGDTQTQYF
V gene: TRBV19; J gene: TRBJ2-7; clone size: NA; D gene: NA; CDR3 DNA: TGTGCCAGTAGTATCGGTGGTTACGAGCAGTACTTC; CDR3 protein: CASSIGGYEQYF
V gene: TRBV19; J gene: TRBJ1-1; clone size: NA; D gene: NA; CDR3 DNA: TGTGCCAGTAGCTATGACAGGAAGAACACTGAAGCTTTCTTT; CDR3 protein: CASSYDRKNTEAFF
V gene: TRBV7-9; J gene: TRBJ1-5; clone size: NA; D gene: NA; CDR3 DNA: TGTGCCAGCAGCCCGACGGGGTCTAGCAATCAGCCCCAGCATTTT; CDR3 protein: CASSPTGSSNQPQHF
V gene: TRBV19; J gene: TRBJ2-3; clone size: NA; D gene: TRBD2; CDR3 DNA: TGTGCCAGTAGTGGGAGCGGGGGGGCAGTGGATACGCAGTATTTT; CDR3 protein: CASSGSGGAVDTQYF
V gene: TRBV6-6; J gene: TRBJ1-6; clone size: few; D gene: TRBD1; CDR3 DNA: TGTGCCAGCCGCCTAGACAGGGCCTGGGGTAATTCACCCCTCCACTTT; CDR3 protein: CASRLDRAWGNSPLHF
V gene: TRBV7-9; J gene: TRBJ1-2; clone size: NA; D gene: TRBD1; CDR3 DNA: TGTGCCAGCACCCCCAGGAGTGGACAGGGGGTTCGGGATGGCTACACCTTC; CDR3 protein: CASTPRSGQGVRDGYTF
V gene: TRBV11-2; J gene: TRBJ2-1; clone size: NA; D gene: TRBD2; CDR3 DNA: TGTGCCAGCAGCTCCCCCCGGACTAGCGGCCGCTACAATGAGCAGTTCTTC; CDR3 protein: CASSSPRTSGRYNEQFF
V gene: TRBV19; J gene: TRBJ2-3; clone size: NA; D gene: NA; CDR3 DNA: TGTGCCAGTACTCCACGAGGGAGGGATACGCAGTATTTT; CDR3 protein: CASTPRGRDTQYF
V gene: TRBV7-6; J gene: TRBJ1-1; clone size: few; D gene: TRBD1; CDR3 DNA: TGTGCCAGCAGCTTAGGGACAGGGAACACTGAAGCTTTCTTT; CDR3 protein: CASSLGTGNTEAFF
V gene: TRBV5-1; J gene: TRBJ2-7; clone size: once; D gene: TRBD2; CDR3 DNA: TGCGCCAGCAGCTTCCGCGGGGGCTACGAGCAGTACTTC; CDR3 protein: CASSFRGGYEQYF
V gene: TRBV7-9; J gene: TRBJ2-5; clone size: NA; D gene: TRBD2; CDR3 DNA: TGTGCCAGCAGCTTGAATGGGCGGGGGTACCAAGAGACCCAGTACTTC; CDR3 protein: CASSLNGRGYQETQYF
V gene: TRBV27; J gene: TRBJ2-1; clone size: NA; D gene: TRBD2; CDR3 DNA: TGTGCCAGCAGCCGCAGATCGGGAGGGCGTTACAATGAGCAGTTCTTC; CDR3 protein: CASSRRSGGRYNEQFF